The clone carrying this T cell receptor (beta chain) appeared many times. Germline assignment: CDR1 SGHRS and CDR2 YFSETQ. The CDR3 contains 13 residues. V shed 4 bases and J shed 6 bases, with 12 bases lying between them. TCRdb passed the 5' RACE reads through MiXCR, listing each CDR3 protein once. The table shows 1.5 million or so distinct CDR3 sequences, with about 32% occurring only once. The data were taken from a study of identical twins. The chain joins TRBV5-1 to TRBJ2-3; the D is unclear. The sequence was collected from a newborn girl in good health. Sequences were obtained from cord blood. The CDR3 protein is CASSPDLEDTQYF. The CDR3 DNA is TGCGCCAGCAGCCCGGACCTAGAGGATACGCAGTATTTT.